Following are 30 T cell receptor beta chains from one sample sequenced in a study of cytomegalovirus exposure and HLA in healthy donors. Amplification used 60 Vbeta primers and 13 Jbeta primers. Profiled with immunoSEQ multiplex PCR; TCRdb holds only in-frame clones, not every one. The data show 110,000 or so clones, around 77% seen once. The sample taken for sequencing was PBMCs. The receptors shown here come from a man in his forties or fifties in good health and CMV-seropositive.

V usage is TRBV5-1 and J usage is TRBJ1-6, with TRBD1 matching 8 bases. With V trimmed by 5 bases and J by 7 bases, 14 bases remained unmatched. CDR1 SGHRS and CDR2 YFSETQ come from the germline V gene. The CDR3 loop spans 17 amino acids. CDR3 coding DNA: TGCGCCAGCAGAAAAAGAATGGACAGGGAAGAAAATTCACCCCTCCACTTT. Protein sequence: CASRKRMDREENSPLHF.

The chain couples TRBV7-3 to TRBJ2-1; TRBD1 agrees at 9 bases. CDR3 length: 15 residues. With V trimmed by 5 bases and J by 5 bases, 7 bases remained unmatched. Germline V gene lookup returns CDR1 SGHTA and CDR2 FQGTGA. CDR3 sequence reads: CASSRAGTGNNEQFF. The CDR3 DNA reads as TGTGCCAGCAGCCGCGCCGGGACAGGGAACAATGAGCAGTTCTTC.

This chain links TRBV18 with TRBJ1-1; D is perhaps TRBD1 (6 bases). V was pared by 3 bases and J by 0 bases, with 11 bases between. Germline V gene data show CDR1 as KGHSH and CDR2 as LQKENI. CDR3 length: 15 residues. The CDR3 reads CASSPPGALNTEAFF. DNA for the CDR3: TGTGCCAGCTCACCCCCAGGGGCTTTGAACACTGAAGCTTTCTTT.

The rearrangement links TRBV9 to TRBJ2-5, with a weak D call TRBD2 (6 bases). Gene TRBJ2-7 matches the end of the DNA better, so the J call may be wrong. Germline lookup yields CDR1 SGDLS and CDR2 YYNGEE. This CDR3 is built from 13 residues. The DNA for the CDR3 is TGTGCCAGCAGCGTAGGGGGGGACTACGAGCAGTACTTC. It translates to CASSVGGDYEQYF.

On this clone: Mismatch with germline at one junction end may stem from a read error. The CDR3 sequence is CASSLVERGGEQFF. DNA for the CDR3: TGTGCTAGCAGCTTAGTTGAGCGGGGGGGTGAGCAGTTCTTC. The chain links TRBV7-7 to TRBJ2-1, with 10 bases fitting TRBD2. The CDR3 loop spans 14 amino acids. CDR1 SSHAT and CDR2 FNYEAQ come from the germline V gene (reference sequence). The full variable domain, with the rest looked up from reference TRBV7-7 and TRBJ2-1, is GAGVSQSPRYKVTKRGQDVTLRCDPISSHATLYWYQQALGQGPEFLTYFNYEAQPDKSGLPSDRFSAERPEGSISTLTIQRTEQRDSAMYRCASSLVERGGEQFFGPGTRLTVL.

The chain is built from TRBV18 and TRBJ1-6, with 7 bases matching TRBD1. This CDR3 comprises 17 residues. With 5 bases clipped from V and 4 bases from J, the junction kept 11 bases outside the gene matches. The V gene's germline CDR1 is KGHSH and CDR2 LQKENI. This CDR3 reads CASSDDTGTVYNSPLHF. CDR3 DNA: TGTGCCAGCTCAGACGACACCGGGACAGTTTATAATTCACCCCTCCACTTT.

The V call is TRBV19, the J call TRBJ1-2, with D possibly matching TRBD1 (5 bases). The CDR3 has 12 residues. CDR1 is LNHDA and CDR2 is SQIVND in the germline V gene (reference sequence). V was trimmed by 6 bases and J by 8 bases, leaving 13 bases between them. The CDR3 sequence is CASRIQGGGYTF. CDR3 DNA: TGTGCCAGTAGGATCCAGGGTGGCGGCTACACCTTC.

V usage is TRBV25-1 and J usage is TRBJ2-4; TRBD1 matches 8 bases. This CDR3 spans 11 amino acids. V shed 10 bases and J 7 bases; nucleotides not matched to a gene: 3. Germline values: CDR1 MGHDK, CDR2 SYGVNS. This CDR3 reads CATRGLNIQYF. DNA for the CDR3: TGTGCCACCAGGGGGCTTAACATTCAGTACTTC.

The chain couples TRBV27 to TRBJ2-5, with D possibly TRBD1 on 5 matching bases. V lost 5 bases to trimming and J lost 4 bases, with 14 bases between them. Germline assignment: CDR1 MNHEY and CDR2 SMNVEV (reference sequence). The CDR3 consists of 14 residues. The CDR3 DNA follows: TGTGCCAGCAGTAAGACAGTTTCGGGAGAGACCCAGTACTTC. Translation gives CASSKTVSGETQYF.

The chain links TRBV28 to TRBJ2-6; the D is unclear. V was trimmed by 6 bases and J by 2 bases, leaving 14 bases between them. CDR1 MDHEN and CDR2 SYDVKM come from the germline V gene. CDR3 size: 16 residues. CDR3 loop: CASRSPHRAGANVLTF. The CDR3, as DNA: TGTGCCAGCAGATCACCCCACAGAGCTGGGGCCAACGTCCTGACTTTC.

This rearrangement joins TRBV7-2 to TRBJ2-5; TRBD1 matches at 8 bases. CDR1 is SGHTA, CDR2 FQGNSA, per germline. With V trimmed by 3 bases and J by 0 bases, 6 bases remained unmatched. The CDR3 runs 16 residues. The DNA for the CDR3 is TGTGCCAGCAGCTTGCGGACAGGGCAGTACCAAGAGACCCAGTACTTC. Its protein product is CASSLRTGQYQETQYF.

The chain joins TRBV5-6 to TRBJ2-2; D is perhaps TRBD1 (5 bases). The V end lost 1 base, the J end lost 6 bases, and 16 bases lay between the germline ends. Germline V lookup: CDR1 SGHDT, CDR2 YYEEEE. The CDR3 length is 16 residues. CDR3 in DNA: TGTGCCAGCAGCTTGTCACAGGCCATCCTCGCCGGGGAGCTGTTTTTT. Protein product: CASSLSQAILAGELFF.

Note on this clone: This could be a read error, since a much larger clone is one nucleotide away. V gene TRBV7-9 combines with J gene TRBJ2-1; 11 bases map to TRBD1. Looked up from germline, CDR1 is SEHNR and CDR2 is FQNEAQ (reference sequence). After removal of 5 bases from V and 4 bases from J, the junction contained 4 bases not matched to a gene. The CDR3 length is 15 residues. CDR3 residues: CASSRTGGAYNEQFF. CDR3 DNA sequence: TGTGCCAGCAGCCGGACAGGGGGCGCTTACAATGAGCAGTTCTTC.

The V and J genes are TRBV28 and TRBJ1-3; no clear D gene. This CDR3 has 14 residues. The germline V gene has CDR1 MDHEN and CDR2 SYDVKM. V gave up 2 bases and J gave up 4 bases, with 9 bases separating them. The DNA of the CDR3 is TGTGCCAGCAGTTTAAGTGCCCGGGGAAACACCATATATTTT. Translation gives CASSLSARGNTIYF.

The chain joins TRBV30 to TRBJ1-1; D possibly corresponds to TRBD1 (6 bases). Trimming took off 0 bases at V and 1 base at J, with 18 bases between the two ends. This CDR3 is 17 amino acids long. Germline V gene sequence: CDR1 GTSNPN, CDR2 SVGIG (reference sequence). CDR3: CAWSVGTSYQGNTEAFF. In DNA, the CDR3 is TGTGCCTGGAGTGTCGGGACAAGCTACCAGGGGAACACTGAAGCTTTCTTT. Full variable domain (missing parts from reference TRBV30 and TRBJ1-1): SQTIHQWPATLVQPVGSPLSLECTVEGTSNPNLYWYRQAAGRGLQLLFYSVGIGQISSEVPQNLSASRPQDRQFILSSKKLLLSDSGFYLCAWSVGTSYQGNTEAFFGQGTRLTVV.

This clone has only a few counts. V and J are TRBV11-3 and TRBJ2-1; tentatively, D is TRBD2 (5 bases). The CDR3 runs 16 residues. Trimming removed 5 bases from V and 6 bases from J, with 20 bases in between. The germline V gene encodes CDR1 SGHNT and CDR2 YENEEA. The CDR3 spells CASSKRESSTRNEQFF. The CDR3, as DNA: TGTGCCAGCAGCAAAAGGGAGAGTAGCACTCGCAATGAGCAGTTCTTC.

The sample holds one count of this clone. The V call is TRBV29-1, the J call TRBJ2-1; TRBD2 matches 8 bases. Per germline, CDR1 SQVTM and CDR2 ANQGSEA. CDR3 size: 13 residues. The ends lost 7 bases at V and 4 bases at J; junction bases unmatched: 6. For the CDR3, the DNA is TGCAGCGCCGGCCGGGGGGGTTACAATGAGCAGTTCTTC. It encodes CSAGRGGYNEQFF.

This clone occurred a few times. The chain is built from TRBV27 and TRBJ1-1, with D unresolved. The ends were cut back, 3 bases at V and 1 base at J, with 6 bases in the middle. The CDR3 is made up of 13 amino acids. Germline V gene lookup returns CDR1 MNHEY and CDR2 SMNVEV (reference sequence). This chain's CDR3 is CASSFGGNTEAFF. In DNA form, the CDR3 reads TGTGCCAGCAGTTTTGGAGGGAACACTGAAGCTTTCTTT.

This chain links TRBV28 with TRBJ1-1; no clear D gene. The CDR3 is 13 residues long. V lost 5 bases and J lost 3, with 10 bases in between. The germline V gene has CDR1 MDHEN and CDR2 SYDVKM. CDR3 sequence reads: CASSEAAYTEAFF. DNA of the CDR3: TGTGCCAGCAGTGAGGCGGCCTACACTGAAGCTTTCTTT.

The chain couples TRBV2 to TRBJ2-1; 10 bases line up with TRBD2. In germline, CDR1 is SNHLY, CDR2 FYNNEI. This CDR3 region has 13 residues. J was trimmed by 4 bases and V by 8 bases; bases with no gene match: 2. DNA for the CDR3: TGTGCCAGCGTTAGCGGGGGGTACAATGAGCAGTTCTTC. Encoded protein: CASVSGGYNEQFF.

This chain links TRBV5-6 with TRBJ2-7; D uncertain. V shed 2 bases and J shed 2 bases, with 8 bases lying between them. This CDR3 region has 13 residues. CDR1 SGHDT and CDR2 YYEEEE come from the germline V gene. Here the CDR3 reads CASSFTGPYEQYF. The CDR3, as DNA: TGTGCCAGCAGCTTTACCGGTCCCTACGAGCAGTACTTC.

This clone was seen a single time. CDR3 loop: CASSSTGRSQPQHF. The DNA of the CDR3 is TGCGCCAGCAGCAGTACAGGAAGGAGTCAGCCCCAGCATTTT. The chain links TRBV5-1 to TRBJ1-5; TRBD1 is a possible D gene (5 bases). Trimming shortened V by 4 bases and J by 6 bases, and 14 bases separated the two germline ends. Germline V gene lookup returns CDR1 SGHRS and CDR2 YFSETQ. The length of the CDR3 is 14 residues.

This clone was detected once. The chain joins TRBV2 to TRBJ1-1; tentative D call: TRBD1 (6 bases). This CDR3 contains 12 residues. Germline CDR1 is SNHLY and CDR2 is FYNNEI. Trimming left V 7 bases short and J 6 bases short, with 12 bases between. DNA for the CDR3: TGTGCCAGCAAAAGGGGGGGGGCTGAAGCTTTCTTT. Protein sequence: CASKRGGAEAFF.

This sequence joins TRBV28 and TRBJ1-5; 8 bases are shared with TRBD1. The CDR3 extends over 16 amino acids. From germline, CDR1 is MDHEN and CDR2 SYDVKM. V lost 6 bases and J lost 3; bases outside the gene matches: 10. The CDR3 DNA follows: TGTGCCAGCAGGCTTATTCGGGACAGGTCCAATCAGCCCCAGCATTTT. Encoded protein: CASRLIRDRSNQPQHF.

On this clone itself: Other DNA sequences from this sample encode an identical CDR3 as well. V and J are TRBV5-1 and TRBJ2-5; D call uncertain. The CDR3 runs to 11 residues. V lost 4 bases and J 1 base, leaving 2 bases between the germline ends. Germline CDR1 and CDR2: SGHRS and YFSETQ. CDR3 DNA sequence: TGCGCCAGCAGCCTCCAAGAGACCCAGTACTTC. It encodes CASSLQETQYF.

The chain recombines TRBV7-8 with TRBJ2-5; possibly TRBD1 for D (6 bases). The end of the DNA fits TRBJ2-7 better, so the J call may be wrong. Germline lookup yields CDR1 SGHVS and CDR2 FQNEAQ. CDR3 length: 16 amino acids. The CDR3 loop is CASSEIGTPNSYEQYF. DNA of the CDR3: TGTGCCAGCAGCGAAATTGGGACACCCAACTCCTACGAGCAGTACTTC.

The chain uses TRBV5-1 and TRBJ1-6, with 7 bases lining up with TRBD1. The CDR3 length is 14 residues. CDR1 is SGHRS and CDR2 is YFSETQ in the germline V gene. The V gene end was trimmed by 2 bases and the J gene end by 8 bases; junction bases not matched to a gene: 4. The CDR3 here is CASSFGQEYSPLHF. The CDR3, as DNA: TGCGCCAGCAGCTTCGGACAGGAATATTCACCCCTCCACTTT.

This clone was found a few times. V is TRBV6-4 and J is TRBJ2-1; possibly TRBD2 for D (6 bases). The CDR3 is made up of 14 amino acids. V lost 0 bases and J lost 4, with 7 bases in between. Germline loops: CDR1 MRHNA, CDR2 SNTAGT. This CDR3 is CASSDSSGYNEQFF. The CDR3 DNA follows: TGTGCCAGCAGTGACTCTAGCGGTTACAATGAGCAGTTCTTC.

This rearrangement joins TRBV7-2 to TRBJ2-7; 7 bases agree with TRBD1. Trimming removed 2 bases from V and 4 bases from J; junction bases left unmatched: 5. Germline V CDR1 and CDR2: SGHTA, FQGNSA. CDR3 length: 14 residues. The CDR3 is CASSLLGTEYEQYF. CDR3 coding DNA: TGTGCCAGCAGCTTACTCGGGACAGAGTACGAGCAGTACTTC.

As concerns this clone: One end of the junction varies from germline; a read error may be responsible. The rearrangement links TRBV7-9 to TRBJ2-2, with 9 positions matching TRBD1. The CDR3 totals 17 residues. From germline, CDR1 is SEHNR and CDR2 FQNEAQ (reference sequence). The CDR3 reads CSSSSRFRTGDTGELFF. The CDR3 nucleotides read TGTTCCAGCAGCTCGCGGTTTAGGACAGGGGACACCGGGGAGCTGTTTTTT.